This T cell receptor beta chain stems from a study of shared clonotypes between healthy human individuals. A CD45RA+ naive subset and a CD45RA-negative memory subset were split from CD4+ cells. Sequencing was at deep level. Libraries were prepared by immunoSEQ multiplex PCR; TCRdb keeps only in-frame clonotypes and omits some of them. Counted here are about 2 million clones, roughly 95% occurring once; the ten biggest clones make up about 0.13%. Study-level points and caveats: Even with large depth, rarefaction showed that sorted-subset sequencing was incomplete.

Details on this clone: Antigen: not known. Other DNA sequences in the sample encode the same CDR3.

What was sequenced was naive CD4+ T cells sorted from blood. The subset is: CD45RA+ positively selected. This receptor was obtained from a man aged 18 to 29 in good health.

The CDR3 region has the DNA TGTGCCAGCAGCCTCAACTACGAGCAGTACTTC. Amino acids: CASSLNYEQYF. The chain recombines TRBV2 with TRBJ2-7; D gene ambiguous. The CDR3 spans 11 residues. The V end lost 6 bases, the J end lost 3 bases, and 6 bases lay between the germline ends. Germline assignment: CDR1 SNHLY and CDR2 FYNNEI.